The rows below give T cell receptor beta chains drawn from one sample of a study of blood T cell repertoires in COVID-19. Generated by immunoSEQ multiplex PCR, the TCRdb table keeps only in-frame clones and is missing some. The data hold roughly 170,000 clones, with almost 80% observed a single time. The sequenced sample consisted of PBMCs or T cells enriched from blood (not recorded which). The receptor source for this set is a woman between 50 and 59 years old who had recovered from COVID-19. CDR3s include the opening cysteine and the closing phenylalanine or tryptophan. D genes are given only for firm matches. Clone size is stated in some rows and not others, as once, few, many or a class when expanded.

>TRBD2|TRBV24-1|.|TRBJ2-1
CATSEGRLAAEHNEQFF
TGTGCCACCAGTGAGGGGCGGCTAGCGGCGGAACACAATGAGCAGTTCTTC
>TRBD2|TRBV7-8|.|TRBJ2-1
CASSQPLAGGHNEQFF
TGTGCCAGCAGCCAGCCTTTAGCGGGAGGTCACAATGAGCAGTTCTTC
>TRBD2|TRBV3-1/TRBV3-2|.|TRBJ2-3
CASSQTLAGGGTDTQYF
TGTGCCAGCAGCCAAACTCTAGCGGGAGGTGGCACAGATACGCAGTATTTT
>TRBD1|TRBV18|once|TRBJ1-6
CASSLQGASNSPLHF
TGTGCCAGCTCCCTACAGGGGGCTAGTAATTCACCCCTCCACTTT
>TRBD1|TRBV4-1|.|TRBJ1-1
CASRKNYRGPENTEAFF
TGCGCCAGCAGAAAAAACTACAGGGGTCCAGAGAACACTGAAGCTTTCTTT
>TRBD1|TRBV28|.|TRBJ1-1
CASITGKGAWTEAFF
TGTGCCAGCATAACCGGGAAGGGGGCTTGGACTGAAGCTTTCTTT
>TRBD1|TRBV5-4|.|TRBJ1-2
CASSLARGQGNYGYTF
TGTGCCAGCAGCTTGGCCCGGGGACAGGGGAACTATGGCTACACCTTC
>.|TRBV2|.|TRBJ2-7
CASKAQGDSYEQYF
TGTGCCAGCAAGGCCCAGGGTGACTCCTACGAGCAGTACTTC
>TRBD1|TRBV5-1|.|TRBJ1-3
CASSPGGPGNTIYF
TGCGCCAGCAGCCCAGGGGGCCCTGGAAACACCATATATTTT
>TRBD1|TRBV30|.|TRBJ1-2
CAWNDRGDGYTF
TGTGCCTGGAACGACAGGGGAGACGGCTACACCTTC
>TRBD1|TRBV15|.|TRBJ2-5
CATSRDGPGQQETQYF
TGTGCCACCAGCAGAGATGGTCCGGGACAGCAAGAGACCCAGTACTTC
>.|TRBV9|.|TRBJ2-7
CASSAFLDSYEQYF
TGTGCCAGCAGCGCCTTTCTCGACTCGTACGAGCAGTACTTC
>TRBD2|TRBV29-1|.|TRBJ2-2
CSVRTGGSGGELFF
TGCAGCGTACGGACGGGGGGATCAGGCGGGGAGCTGTTTTTT
>TRBD1|TRBV3-1/TRBV3-2|.|TRBJ2-2
CASTTGGAGGELFF
TGTGCCAGCACCACAGGGGGCGCGGGCGGGGAGCTGTTTTTT